This T cell receptor (beta chain) was documented in a study of blood T cell repertoires in COVID-19. Study in general: PBMCs, B-cell-depleted T cells, or T cells were the source of the cDNA or gDNA that made up the material.

V gave up 4 bases and J gave up 0 bases; unmatched junction bases: 4. This CDR3 is 17 amino acids long. Looked up from germline, CDR1 is SNHLY and CDR2 is FYNNEI. Grouping used clinical history reported by participants in a survey and questionnaire. Clones were sequenced by immunoSEQ multiplex PCR, and TCRdb holds only the in-frame ones, with some missing. The sample carries about 220,000 clones, roughly 89% recorded once. The genes are TRBV2 and TRBJ2-1, with 12 bases matching TRBD2. The receptor was isolated from a woman between 40 and 50 years old with acute COVID-19. Sample: PBMCs or T cells enriched from blood (not recorded which). The CDR3 bases are TGTGCCAGCAGTGTGCGACTAGCGGGGGCCTCCTACAATGAGCAGTTCTTC. It translates to CASSVRLAGASYNEQFF. Full variable domain (rest looked up from reference TRBV2 and TRBJ2-1): EPEVTQTPSHQVTQMGQEVILRCVPISNHLYFYWYRQILGQKVEFLVSFYNNEISEKSEIFDDQFSVERPDGSNFTLKIRSTKLEDSAMYFCASSVRLAGASYNEQFFGPGTRLTVL.